Shown below are 6 T cell receptor beta chains from a single sample sequenced in a study of control samples from healthy donors and cancer patients. Assay used: immunoSEQ multiplex PCR; TCRdb lists only in-frame clones, some missing. The top ten hold about 6.3% of the sample, which has a few hundred thousand clones, 75% to 95% seen once. Input material: PBMCs. These receptors all stem from a man aged 35-49 years with head and neck cancer.

This clone was detected a few times. The chain has TRBV28 and TRBJ1-1, with D possibly matching TRBD1 (5 bases). CDR1 is MDHEN, CDR2 SYDVKM, per germline. With 5 bases removed from V and 1 base from J, the gap between germline ends came to 14 bases. CDR3 length equals 15 residues. The CDR3 coding sequence is TGTGCCAGCAGTATAGGGACCGCCCCGAACACTGAAGCTTTCTTT. Its translation is CASSIGTAPNTEAFF.

V usage is TRBV7-8 and J usage is TRBJ1-5; D is undetermined. Looked up from germline, CDR1 is SGHVS and CDR2 is FQNEAQ. Trimming took off 4 bases at V and 3 bases at J, with 10 bases between the two ends. This CDR3 region has 14 residues. The CDR3 loop reads CASSSNWLNQPQHF. CDR3 DNA: TGTGCCAGCAGCTCCAATTGGCTCAATCAGCCCCAGCATTTT.

This clone was detected only once. The V call is TRBV27, the J call TRBJ2-3; D is unclear. Deletions cut 0 bases from V and 2 bases from J, with 9 bases between. Per germline, CDR1 MNHEY and CDR2 SMNVEV (reference sequence). The CDR3 spans 15 residues. The CDR3 is CASSLSNPHTDTQYF. The CDR3 DNA sequence: TGTGCCAGCAGTTTATCTAACCCCCACACAGATACGCAGTATTTT.

The chain recombines TRBV6-1 with TRBJ2-7; no clear D gene. There are 13 residues in the CDR3. The germline CDR1 and CDR2 sequences are MNHNS and SASEGT. With 2 bases removed from V and 3 bases from J, the gap between germline ends came to 8 bases. In nucleotides, the CDR3 is TGTGCCAGCAGTGAAAAAAAGGGCTACGAGCAGTACTTC. Translating it yields CASSEKKGYEQYF.

The gene calls are TRBV12-5 and TRBJ1-5; D unresolved. Germline V gene data show CDR1 as LGHNT and CDR2 as FRNRAP. The CDR3 totals 15 residues. Trimming left V 6 bases short and J 2 bases short, with 14 bases between. This chain's CDR3 is CASGPVGDRNQPQHF. The CDR3 DNA reads TGTGCTAGTGGGCCGGTCGGGGATCGCAATCAGCCCCAGCATTTT.

CDR3 coding DNA: TGTGCCAGCAGTCCGGACAGGGTAAGGTACGAGCAGTACTTC. This gives the protein CASSPDRVRYEQYF. J is TRBJ2-7 and V is TRBV27; TRBD1 agrees at 8 bases. V lost 5 bases and J lost 4; bases outside the gene matches: 7. The CDR3 runs to 14 residues. CDR1 and CDR2 (germline): MNHEY, SMNVEV (reference sequence).